This paragraph reports one T cell receptor beta chain. Its antigen is unidentified. The junction had 10 bases not matched to a gene; V was cut back by 5 bases and J by 13 bases. Per the germline V gene, CDR1 is MDHEN and CDR2 is SYDVKM. The CDR3 runs to 12 residues. This sample stems from a study of type 1 and type 2 diabetes patients. In the study overall: Participants included type 1 and type 2 diabetes patients plus nondiabetic controls. General study results and limits: Type 2 diabetes and control samples shared highly correlated V and J usage, averaging about 0.97.

Genomic DNA was the PCR template. Amplification of the beta chain CDR3 used 30 forward and 13 reverse multiplex primers. Using its own MiXCR run on the multiplex PCR reads, TCRdb lists one record per CDR3 protein. The sample includes about 270,000 distinct CDR3 sequences, approximately 45% seen only once; the top ten take about an eighth. The sample comprised peripheral blood mononuclear cells (PBMCs). The chain combines TRBV28 with TRBJ1-1; TRBD1 matches at 7 bases. This TCR was recovered from a man younger than 30 with type 2 diabetes. This CDR3 reads CASSADRTGGFF. The CDR3 region has the DNA TGTGCCAGCAGTGCTGACCGGACAGGAGGTTTCTTT.